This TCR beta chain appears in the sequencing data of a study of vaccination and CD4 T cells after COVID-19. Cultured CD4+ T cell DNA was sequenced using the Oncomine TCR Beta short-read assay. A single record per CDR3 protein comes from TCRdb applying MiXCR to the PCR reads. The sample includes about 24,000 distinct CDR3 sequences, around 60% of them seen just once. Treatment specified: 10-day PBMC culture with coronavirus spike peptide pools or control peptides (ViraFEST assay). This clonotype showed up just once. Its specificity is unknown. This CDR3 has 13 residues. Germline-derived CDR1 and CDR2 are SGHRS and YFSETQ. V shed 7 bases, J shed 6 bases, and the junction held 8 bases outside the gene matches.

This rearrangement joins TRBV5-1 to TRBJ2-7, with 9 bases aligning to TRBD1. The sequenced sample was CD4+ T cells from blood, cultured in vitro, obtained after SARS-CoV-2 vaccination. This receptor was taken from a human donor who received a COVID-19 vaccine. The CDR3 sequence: CASYGDRAGEQYF. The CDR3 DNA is TGCGCCAGCTACGGGGACAGGGCAGGCGAGCAGTACTTC.